This T cell receptor (beta chain) was retrieved from a study of T cells in Graves' hyperthyroidism and ophthalmopathy. The sample holds many counts of this clonotype. The source material, RNA transcripts, was used to amplify TCR beta CDR3 regions. Using the HTBI primer set, a first-round RT-PCR was run on the TCR CDR3. TCRdb re-called the multiplex PCR reads with MiXCR, one entry per CDR3 protein. The sample shows approximately 520,000 distinct CDR3 sequences, 24% of them seen only once. Ophthalmopathy cases met thresholds of Clinical Activity Score at least 3, NOSPECS grade at least 4 and duration under 3 months. Lactation, pregnancy, other autoimmune disease or uncontrolled infection excluded patients. Trimming shortened V by 3 bases and J by 2 bases, and 29 bases separated the two germline ends. The germline V gene encodes CDR1 SGHTA and CDR2 FQGNSA. This CDR3 region has 20 residues.

The clonotype was recovered from a woman between 25 and 40 years old with Graves' ophthalmopathy. This chain uses TRBV7-2 with TRBJ2-7, with D maybe TRBD2 (6 bases). Sequencing input: blood. The CDR3 nucleotides read TGTGCCAGCAGCTTTGTGTTCGCTAGCGCGTCTAATACGCCAACCTACGAGCAGTACTTC. Amino acids: CASSFVFASASNTPTYEQYF.